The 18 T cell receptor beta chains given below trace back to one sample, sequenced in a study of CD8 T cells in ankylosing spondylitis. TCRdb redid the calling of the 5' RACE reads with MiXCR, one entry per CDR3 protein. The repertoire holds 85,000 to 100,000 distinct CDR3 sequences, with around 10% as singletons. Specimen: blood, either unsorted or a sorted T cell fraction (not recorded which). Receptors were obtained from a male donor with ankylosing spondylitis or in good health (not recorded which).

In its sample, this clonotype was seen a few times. The CDR3 sequence is CASSTADPGVYGYTF. In DNA form, the CDR3 reads TGTGCCAGCAGCACCGCGGACCCAGGGGTTTATGGCTACACCTTC. The V gene is TRBV7-8, the J gene TRBJ1-2; the D gene is possibly TRBD1 (6 bases). The germline gives CDR1 SGHVS, CDR2 FQNEAQ. V lost 5 bases and J lost 5, with 18 bases in between. The CDR3 contains 15 residues. Using reference TRBV7-8 and TRBJ1-2 for the parts outside the CDR3, the full variable domain is GAGVSQSPRYKVAKRGQDVALRCDPISGHVSLFWYQQALGQGPEFLTYFQNEAQLDKSGLPSDRFFAERPEGSVSTLKIQRTQQEDSAVYLCASSTADPGVYGYTFGSGTRLTVV.

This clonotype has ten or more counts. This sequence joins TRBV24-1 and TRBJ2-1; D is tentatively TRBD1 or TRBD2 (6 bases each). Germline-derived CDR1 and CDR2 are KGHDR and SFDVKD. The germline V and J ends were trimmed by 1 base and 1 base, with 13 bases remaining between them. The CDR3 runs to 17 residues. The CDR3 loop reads CATSDLVGGHSYNEQFF. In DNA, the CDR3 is TGTGCCACCAGTGATTTAGTCGGGGGCCATTCCTACAATGAGCAGTTCTTC.

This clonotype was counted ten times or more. CDR3 coding DNA: TGTGCCAGCAGTCCCGGCGGTTCGGCCAAAAACATTCAGTACTTC. Its protein is CASSPGGSAKNIQYF. The gene calls are TRBV28 and TRBJ2-4; no reliable D call. V was cut by 5 bases and J by 1 base, with 12 bases left in between. The CDR3 is 15 residues long. Germline V gene lookup returns CDR1 MDHEN and CDR2 SYDVKM.

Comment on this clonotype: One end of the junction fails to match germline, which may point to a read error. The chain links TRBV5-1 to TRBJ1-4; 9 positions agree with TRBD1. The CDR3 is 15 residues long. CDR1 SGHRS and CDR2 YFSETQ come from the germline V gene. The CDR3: CASSLRGDRVEKLFF. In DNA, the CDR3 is TGCGCTAGCAGCTTGCGTGGGGACAGGGTTGAAAAACTGTTTTTT.

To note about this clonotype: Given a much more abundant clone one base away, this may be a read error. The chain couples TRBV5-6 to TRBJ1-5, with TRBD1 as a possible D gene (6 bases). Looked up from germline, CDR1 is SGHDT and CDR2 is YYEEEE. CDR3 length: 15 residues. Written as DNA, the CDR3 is TGTGCCAGCAGCTTGACAGGGACTAGCAATCAGTCCCAGCATTTT. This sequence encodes CASSLTGTSNQSQHF. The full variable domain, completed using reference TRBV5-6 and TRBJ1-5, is DAGVTQSPTHLIKTRGQQVTLRCSPKSGHDTVSWYQQALGQGPQFIFQYYEEEERQRGNFPDRFSGHQFPNYSSELNVNALLLGDSALYLCASSLTGTSNQSQHFGDGTRLSIL.

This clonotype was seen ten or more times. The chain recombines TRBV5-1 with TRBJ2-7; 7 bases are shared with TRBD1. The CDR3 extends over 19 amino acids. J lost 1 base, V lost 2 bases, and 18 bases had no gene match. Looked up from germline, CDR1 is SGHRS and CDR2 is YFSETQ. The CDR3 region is CASSFSLDPGQTLSYEQYF. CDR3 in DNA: TGCGCCAGCAGCTTTTCCCTGGACCCGGGACAGACATTATCCTACGAGCAGTACTTC.

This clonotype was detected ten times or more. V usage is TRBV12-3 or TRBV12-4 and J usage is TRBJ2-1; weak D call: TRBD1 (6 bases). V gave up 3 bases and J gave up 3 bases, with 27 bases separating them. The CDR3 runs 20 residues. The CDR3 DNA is TGTGCCAGCAGTTTTAGGGGACACTTAGAGCTACTCCAAAACTACAATGAGCAGTTCTTC. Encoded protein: CASSFRGHLELLQNYNEQFF.

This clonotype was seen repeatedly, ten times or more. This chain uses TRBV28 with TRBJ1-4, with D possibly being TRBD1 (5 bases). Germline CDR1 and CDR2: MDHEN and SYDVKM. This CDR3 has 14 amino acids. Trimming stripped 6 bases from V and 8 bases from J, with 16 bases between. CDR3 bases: TGTGCCAGCAGCCGGGGACTGGGGACCGAAAAACTGTTTTTT. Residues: CASSRGLGTEKLFF.

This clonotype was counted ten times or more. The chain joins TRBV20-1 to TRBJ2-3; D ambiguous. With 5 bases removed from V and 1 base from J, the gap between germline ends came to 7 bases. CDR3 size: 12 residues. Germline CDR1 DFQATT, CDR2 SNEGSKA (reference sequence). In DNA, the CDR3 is TGCAGTGCTGTCCCGGGCACAGATACGCAGTATTTT. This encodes CSAVPGTDTQYF.

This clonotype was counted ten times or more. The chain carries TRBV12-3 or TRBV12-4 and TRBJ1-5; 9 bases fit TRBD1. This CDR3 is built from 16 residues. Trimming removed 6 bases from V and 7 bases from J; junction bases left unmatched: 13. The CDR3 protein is CASSKEGTGYQQPQHF. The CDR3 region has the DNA TGTGCCAGCAGCAAAGAAGGGACAGGGTATCAGCAGCCCCAGCATTTT.

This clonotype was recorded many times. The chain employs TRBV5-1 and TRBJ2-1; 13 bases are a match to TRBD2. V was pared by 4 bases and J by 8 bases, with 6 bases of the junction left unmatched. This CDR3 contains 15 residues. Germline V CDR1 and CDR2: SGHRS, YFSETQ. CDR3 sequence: CASSARLAGGDEQFF. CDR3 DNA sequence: TGCGCCAGCAGCGCTAGACTAGCGGGGGGTGATGAGCAGTTCTTC.

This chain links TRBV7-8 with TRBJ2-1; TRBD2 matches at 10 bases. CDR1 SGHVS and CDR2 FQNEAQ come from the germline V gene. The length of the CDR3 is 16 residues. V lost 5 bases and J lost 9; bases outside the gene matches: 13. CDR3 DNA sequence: TGTGCCAGCAGCGAGCACCCGGGACTAGCGAGTGTTGAGCAGTTCTTC. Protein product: CASSEHPGLASVEQFF. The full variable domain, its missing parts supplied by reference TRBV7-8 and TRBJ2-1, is GAGVSQSPRYKVAKRGQDVALRCDPISGHVSLFWYQQALGQGPEFLTYFQNEAQLDKSGLPSDRFFAERPEGSVSTLKIQRTQQEDSAVYLCASSEHPGLASVEQFFGPGTRLTVL.

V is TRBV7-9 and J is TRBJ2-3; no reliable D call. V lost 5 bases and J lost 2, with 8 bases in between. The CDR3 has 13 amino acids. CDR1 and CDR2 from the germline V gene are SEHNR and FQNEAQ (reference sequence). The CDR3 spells CASSPSATDTQYF. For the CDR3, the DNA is TGTGCCAGCAGCCCCTCGGCCACAGATACGCAGTATTTT.

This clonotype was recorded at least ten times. The CDR3 nucleotides are TGCAGTGCTCTCCCCCCCCCCGGTTGGAAGCAAGAGACCCAGTACTTC. It translates to CSALPPPGWKQETQYF. J is TRBJ2-5 and V is TRBV20-1; no firm D call. CDR3 length: 16 residues. V was clipped by 5 bases and J by 2 bases, with 21 bases between them. The germline V gene encodes CDR1 DFQATT and CDR2 SNEGSKA (reference sequence).

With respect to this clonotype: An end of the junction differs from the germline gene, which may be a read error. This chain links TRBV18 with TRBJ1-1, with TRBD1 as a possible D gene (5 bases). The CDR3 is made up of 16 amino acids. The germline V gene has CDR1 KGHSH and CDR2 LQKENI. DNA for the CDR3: TGTACCAGCTCACCTAGGGCCAGGGTGGGGTCCACTGAAGCTTTCTTT. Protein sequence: CTSSPRARVGSTEAFF.

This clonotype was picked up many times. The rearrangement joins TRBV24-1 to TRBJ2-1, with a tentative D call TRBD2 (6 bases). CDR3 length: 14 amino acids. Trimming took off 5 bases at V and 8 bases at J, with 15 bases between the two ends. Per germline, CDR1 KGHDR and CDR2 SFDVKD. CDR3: CATSVSGEFDEQFF. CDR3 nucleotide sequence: TGTGCCACCAGTGTTTCGGGGGAATTCGATGAGCAGTTCTTC.

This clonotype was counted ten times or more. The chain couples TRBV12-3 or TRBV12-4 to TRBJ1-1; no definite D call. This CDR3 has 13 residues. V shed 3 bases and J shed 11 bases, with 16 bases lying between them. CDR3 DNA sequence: TGTGCCAGCAGTTTGAAGAGGGAGGGTACGGCTTTCTTT. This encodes CASSLKREGTAFF.

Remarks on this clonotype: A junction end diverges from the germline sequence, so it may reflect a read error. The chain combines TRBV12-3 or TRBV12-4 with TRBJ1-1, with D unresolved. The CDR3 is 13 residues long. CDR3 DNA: TGTGCCAACAGTTTAGAAGGAGACACTGAAGCTTTCTTT. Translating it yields CANSLEGDTEAFF.